The clone carrying this TCR beta chain occurred many times. Its matching antigen is unknown. Documented time point: blood at routine non-recurrence follow-up after resection. Without sorting, whole RNA was sequenced from tumor, nontumor lung or frozen PBMC. One entry per CDR3 protein results from TCRdb running MiXCR on the 5' RACE reads. The sample includes around 120,000 distinct CDR3 sequences, 10% to 15% of them seen just once. Germline CDR1 and CDR2: LNHNV and YYDKDF (reference sequence). The CDR3 runs to 15 residues. V lost 2 bases and J 0 bases, leaving 8 bases between the germline ends. This sample is drawn from a study of spatial heterogeneity in lung cancer. Study-level background: Those follow-up PBMC samples that were available underwent sequencing, at a median interval of about 2 years following resection. Every unique TCR and UMI combination, on average, appeared more than ten times in raw reads.

The study, taken as a whole, reports: Ubiquitous expanded tumor TCRs surfaced in blood more at resection than they did at follow-up.

The TCR originated in a male donor with early-stage non-small cell lung cancer. This sample comprised PBMCs, obtained at follow-up. The chain uses TRBV15 and TRBJ1-5; D gene unclear. The CDR3 DNA reads TGTGCCACCAGCAGAACAGTGTATAGCAATCAGCCCCAGCATTTT. The encoded protein is CATSRTVYSNQPQHF. Using reference TRBV15 and TRBJ1-5 for the parts outside the CDR3, the full variable domain is DAMVIQNPRYQVTQFGKPVTLSCSQTLNHNVMYWYQQKSSQAPKLLFHYYDKDFNNEADTPDNFQSRRPNTSFCFLDIRSPGLGDTAMYLCATSRTVYSNQPQHFGDGTRLSIL.